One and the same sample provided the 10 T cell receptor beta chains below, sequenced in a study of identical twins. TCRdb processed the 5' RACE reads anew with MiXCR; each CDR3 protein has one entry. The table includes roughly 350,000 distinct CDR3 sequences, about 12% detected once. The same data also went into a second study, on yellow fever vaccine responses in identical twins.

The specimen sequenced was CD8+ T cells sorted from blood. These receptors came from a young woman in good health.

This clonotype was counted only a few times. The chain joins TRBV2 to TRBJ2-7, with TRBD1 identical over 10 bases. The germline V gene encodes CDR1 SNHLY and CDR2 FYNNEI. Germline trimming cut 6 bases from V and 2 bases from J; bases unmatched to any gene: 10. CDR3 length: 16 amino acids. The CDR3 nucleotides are TGTGCCAGCAGCGGGGACGGGACAGGGGTCCCCTACGAGCAGTACTTC. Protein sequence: CASSGDGTGVPYEQYF.

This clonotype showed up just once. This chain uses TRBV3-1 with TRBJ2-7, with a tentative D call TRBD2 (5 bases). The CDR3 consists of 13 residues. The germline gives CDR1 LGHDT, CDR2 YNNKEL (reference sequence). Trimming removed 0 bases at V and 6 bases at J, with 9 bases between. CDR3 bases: TGTGCCAGCAGCCAAGATGAGGGCCTCGAGCAGTACTTC. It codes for CASSQDEGLEQYF.

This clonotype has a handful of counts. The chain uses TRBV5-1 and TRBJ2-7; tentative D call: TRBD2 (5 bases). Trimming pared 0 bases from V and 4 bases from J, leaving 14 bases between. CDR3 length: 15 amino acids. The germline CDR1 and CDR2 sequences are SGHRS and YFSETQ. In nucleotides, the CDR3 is TGCGCCAGCAGCTTGGGCCTAGCCTATAGTTACGAGCAGTACTTC. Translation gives CASSLGLAYSYEQYF.

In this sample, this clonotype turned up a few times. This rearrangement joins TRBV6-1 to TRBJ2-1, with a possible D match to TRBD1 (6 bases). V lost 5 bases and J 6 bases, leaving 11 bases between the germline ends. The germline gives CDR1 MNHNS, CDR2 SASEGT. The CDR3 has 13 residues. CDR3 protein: CASSLGQSNEQFF. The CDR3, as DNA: TGTGCCAGCAGTCTCGGACAGAGCAATGAGCAGTTCTTC.

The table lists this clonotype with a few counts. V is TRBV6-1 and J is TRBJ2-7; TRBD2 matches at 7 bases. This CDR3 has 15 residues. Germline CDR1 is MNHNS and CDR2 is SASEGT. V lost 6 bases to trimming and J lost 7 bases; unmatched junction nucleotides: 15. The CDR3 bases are TGTGCCAGCAGCCCCCTAAGAGCGGGACCTGAGGAGCAGTACTTC. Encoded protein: CASSPLRAGPEEQYF.

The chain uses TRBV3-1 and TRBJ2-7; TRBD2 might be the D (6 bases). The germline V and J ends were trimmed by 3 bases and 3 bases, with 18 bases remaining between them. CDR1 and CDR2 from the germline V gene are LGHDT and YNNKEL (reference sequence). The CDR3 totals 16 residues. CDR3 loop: CASSQGGPESFYEQYV. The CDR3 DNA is TGTGCCAGCAGCCAGGGGGGACCCGAGAGCTTCTACGAGCAGTACGTC.

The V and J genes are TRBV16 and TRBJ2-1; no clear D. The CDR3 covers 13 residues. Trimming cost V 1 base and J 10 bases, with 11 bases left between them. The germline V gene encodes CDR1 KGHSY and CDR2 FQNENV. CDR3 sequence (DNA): TGTGCCAGCAGCCAATATACGGTTAACGAGCAGTTCTTC. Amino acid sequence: CASSQYTVNEQFF.

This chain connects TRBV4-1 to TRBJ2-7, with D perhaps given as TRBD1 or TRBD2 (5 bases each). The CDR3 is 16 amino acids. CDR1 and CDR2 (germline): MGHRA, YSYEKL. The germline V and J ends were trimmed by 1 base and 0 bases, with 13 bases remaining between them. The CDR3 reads CASSQGYGASSYEQYF. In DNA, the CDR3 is TGCGCCAGCAGCCAAGGCTACGGGGCTAGCTCCTACGAGCAGTACTTC.

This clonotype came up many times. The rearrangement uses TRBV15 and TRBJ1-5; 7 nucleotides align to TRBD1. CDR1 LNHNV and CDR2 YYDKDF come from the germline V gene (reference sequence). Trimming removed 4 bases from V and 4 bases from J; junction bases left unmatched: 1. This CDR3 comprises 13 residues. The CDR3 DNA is TGTGCCACCAGCAACAGGGGAAATCAGCCCCAGCATTTT. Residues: CATSNRGNQPQHF.

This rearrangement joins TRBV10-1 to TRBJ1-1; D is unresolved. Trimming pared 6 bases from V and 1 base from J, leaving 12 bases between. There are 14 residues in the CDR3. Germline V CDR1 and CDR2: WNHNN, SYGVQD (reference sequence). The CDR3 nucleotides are TGCGCCAGCAGCGACCACCCAGAGAACACTGAAGCTTTCTTT. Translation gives CASSDHPENTEAFF.